Listed below are T cell receptor beta chains from one sample, sequenced in a study of cytomegalovirus exposure and HLA in healthy donors. The assay was immunoSEQ multiplex PCR, and TCRdb's table has in-frame clones only and misses some. The sample records 150,000 to 200,000 clones, almost 80% being singletons. The sample comprised PBMCs. Receptor source: a man aged 50 to 60 in good health and CMV-seropositive. Both conserved end residues are part of each CDR3. Fields, in order: D gene, clone size, J gene, V gene, CDR3 DNA, CDR3 protein. A D gene is named only where the DNA matches it firmly. Only some rows state a clone size, as once, few, many or a class for expanded clones.

>.|.|TRBJ2-1|TRBV5-1
TGCGCCAGCAGCTTGGGCCTAGTGTTCAATGAGCAGTTCTTC
CASSLGLVFNEQFF
>TRBD1|.|TRBJ2-5|TRBV27
TGTGCCAGCAGTTTTAACCCCGACAGGGCGGGTGAGACCCAGTACTTC
CASSFNPDRAGETQYF
>TRBD1|.|TRBJ2-2|TRBV7-9
TGTGCCAGCAGCTACCCTGGGACAGGCGGCACCGGGGAGCTGTTTTTT
CASSYPGTGGTGELFF
>.|.|TRBJ1-2|TRBV19
TGTGCCAGTAGCATGACAGTTTCCAACTATGGCTACACCTTC
CASSMTVSNYGYTF
>TRBD1|few|TRBJ1-1|TRBV19
TGTGCCAGACAGGGGGCCGTGGGCCCTAGGATGAACACTGAAGCTTTCTTT
CARQGAVGPRMNTEAFF
>TRBD1|.|TRBJ2-5|TRBV10-2
TGCGCCAGCAGTGCATGGACAGGGGTCCAAGAGACCCAGTACTTC
CASSAWTGVQETQYF
>.|.|TRBJ1-4|TRBV6-1
TGTGCCAGCAGATTACAGGGTTCCAATGAAAAACTGTTTTTT
CASRLQGSNEKLFF
>TRBD1|.|TRBJ1-3|TRBV5-4
TGTGCCAGCAGCTTAGGAGACAGGGGTGCCTCTGGAAACACCATATATTTT
CASSLGDRGASGNTIYF
>.|.|TRBJ2-2|TRBV19
TGTGCCAGTAGTTTGGGGGCCGCCGGGGAGCTGTTTTTT
CASSLGAAGELFF
>.|.|TRBJ1-2|TRBV6-5
TGTGCCAGCCATCTTTCAGGGGCGGCTGGCTACACCTTC
CASHLSGAAGYTF
>.|.|TRBJ2-2|TRBV5-1
TGCGCCAGCAGCCCGGTGGCGGACACCGGGGAGCTGTTTTTT
CASSPVADTGELFF
>TRBD1|once|TRBJ2-7|TRBV9
TGTGCCAGCAGCCTTGGACAGGCTACCTACGAGCAGTACTTC
CASSLGQATYEQYF
>.|once|TRBJ2-3|TRBV19
TGTGCCAGTAGTATAGGAACCAGGGAAACGCAGTATTTT
CASSIGTRETQYF
>.|once|TRBJ1-3|TRBV19
TGTGCCAGTAATCAGTTATCTGGAAACACCATATATTTT
CASNQLSGNTIYF
>TRBD2|once|TRBJ2-2|TRBV19
TGTGCCAGTAGTATTGCGGGGGGGCCTAACGGGGAGCTGTTTTTT
CASSIAGGPNGELFF
>TRBD1|.|TRBJ2-7|TRBV7-6
TGTGCCAGCAGCTCGGGACAGGGACGCGAGCAGTACTTC
CASSSGQGREQYF
>TRBD1|.|TRBJ2-1|TRBV30
TGTGCCTGGAGTGGATCCCGGGACAGGCACTACAATGAGCAGTTCTTC
CAWSGSRDRHYNEQFF
>.|.|TRBJ1-4|TRBV29-1
TGCAGCGTTGAGTCCGGGCGGGGCGGTAATGAAAAACTGTTTTTT
CSVESGRGGNEKLFF
>.|.|TRBJ2-1|TRBV19
TGTGCCAGTCAGGGCAACAATGAGCAGTTCTTC
CASQGNNEQFF
>TRBD2|.|TRBJ2-1|TRBV7-2
TGTGCCAGCAGTACAGCGGGGGGCTCCTACAATGAGCAGTTCTTC
CASSTAGGSYNEQFF
>.|.|TRBJ1-2|TRBV4-2
TGTGCCAGCACCCCAAGAATAAATCAGGGGCCCCTTAAAGGCTACACCTTC
CASTPRINQGPLKGYTF
>TRBD1|.|TRBJ1-1|TRBV5-5
TGTGCCAGCAGCTTGGTAGGGGGCTGGGGAACTGAAGCTTTCTTT
CASSLVGGWGTEAFF
>.|.|TRBJ2-5|TRBV5-1
TGCGCCAGCAGTTTTCTAGGGGCAGGATTACAAGAGACCCAGTACTTC
CASSFLGAGLQETQYF
>.|.|TRBJ2-2|TRBV7-7
TGTGCCAGCAGCCCGGGACTTAACACCGGGGAGCTGTTTTTT
CASSPGLNTGELFF
>.|few|TRBJ1-1|TRBV27
TGTGCCAGCAGTGCAAGCAGGGGCTCAAGGAACACTGAAGCTTTCTTT
CASSASRGSRNTEAFF
>.|.|TRBJ1-3|TRBV7-2
TGTGCCAGCAGCCTCAGGATTTCCTCTGGAAACACCATATATTTT
CASSLRISSGNTIYF
>TRBD1|.|TRBJ2-5|TRBV6-5
TGTGCCAGCAGGCCACAGGGGAGACAGACCCAGTACTTC
CASRPQGRQTQYF
>.|once|TRBJ2-1|TRBV9
TGTGCCAGCAGCGTTCGAGAAAATGAGCAGTTCTTC
CASSVRENEQFF
>TRBD1|.|TRBJ2-7|TRBV5-1
TGCGCCAGCAGCTGGGGGACAGGGACCTACGAGCAGTACTTC
CASSWGTGTYEQYF
>.|.|TRBJ1-3|TRBV6-5
TGTGCCAGCAGTCTACAGGAGACTGGAAACACCATATATTTT
CASSLQETGNTIYF
>TRBD1|.|TRBJ2-7|TRBV29-1
TGCAGCGTCTATGGGGACAGCTACGAGCAGTACTTC
CSVYGDSYEQYF
>TRBD2|few|TRBJ2-1|TRBV18
TGTGCCAGCTCACCACGTAGCGGGGGAACCTCCTACAATGAGCAGTTCTTC
CASSPRSGGTSYNEQFF
>TRBD1|few|TRBJ2-6|TRBV6-1
TGTGCCAGCAGTAAGACAGGGTCCGGGGCCAACGTCCTGACTTTC
CASSKTGSGANVLTF
>TRBD1|.|TRBJ2-2|TRBV28
TGTGCCAGCAGGACAACAGGGGGCGGGCACACCGGGGAGCTGTTTTTT
CASRTTGGGHTGELFF
>TRBD1|.|TRBJ2-3|TRBV7-9
TGTGCCAGCAGCTCAACCGGGACAGGGAGCACAGATACGCAGTATTTT
CASSSTGTGSTDTQYF
>.|.|TRBJ2-5|TRBV7-9
TGTGCCAGCAGCTTAGATTCCTATCGGGAGCAGTACTTC
CASSLDSYREQYF
>.|few|TRBJ1-6|TRBV18
TGTGCCAGCTCACTCGGTGCCCGAGGGCCTAATTCACCCCTCCACTTT
CASSLGARGPNSPLHF
>TRBD1|.|TRBJ1-4|TRBV7-7
TGTGCCAGCAGCTTTGGTACGGACAGGGCCGAAAAACTGTTTTTT
CASSFGTDRAEKLFF
>.|once|TRBJ1-5|TRBV7-2
TGTGCCAGCAGCAATCAGGGACTCAATCAGCCCCAGCATTTT
CASSNQGLNQPQHF
>TRBD2|.|TRBJ2-5|TRBV7-2
TGTGCCAGCAGCTCCCCGGGGTTAGCGGGGGTACAAGAGACCCAGTACTTC
CASSSPGLAGVQETQYF
>.|once|TRBJ2-3|TRBV18
TGTGCCAGCTCAACAACAGGGCAGGGCACAGATACGCAGTATTTT
CASSTTGQGTDTQYF
>TRBD1|.|TRBJ1-1|TRBV6-4
TGTGCCAGCAGTGACTTTTGGACAGGGAGTGGGAACACTGAAGCTTTCTTT
CASSDFWTGSGNTEAFF
>.|.|TRBJ1-2|TRBV15
TGTGCCACCAGCAGAGATCTTGAGAATTATGGCTACACCTTC
CATSRDLENYGYTF
>TRBD1|.|TRBJ1-2|TRBV11-2
TGTGCCAGCAGCTTAGTCCCGACAGGGATCAACTATGGCTACACCTTC
CASSLVPTGINYGYTF
>.|.|TRBJ1-6|TRBV28
TGTGCCAGCAGTCCCGCGGGGGGGTCGGATAATTCACCCCTCCACTTT
CASSPAGGSDNSPLHF
>TRBD1|once|TRBJ2-7|TRBV5-5
TGTGCCAGCAGCTTGTTACGAAGGGGGCCCTACGAGCAGTACTTC
CASSLLRRGPYEQYF
>TRBD1|.|TRBJ1-5|TRBV5-1
TGCGCCAGCAGCCCCGGGACAGGGGAACAGCCCCAGCATTTT
CASSPGTGEQPQHF
>TRBD2|.|TRBJ2-2|TRBV9
TGTGCCAGCAGCGTAGCGCTGGCGGCGGGGGGGCCAAACACCGGGGAGCTGTTTTTT
CASSVALAAGGPNTGELFF
>TRBD1|few|TRBJ1-2|TRBV5-1
TGCGCCAGCAGCTGGACAGGGAACGGCTACACCTTC
CASSWTGNGYTF
>TRBD1|.|TRBJ1-4|TRBV19
TGTGCCAGTAGTAGGGACAGGGCAGAAGAACTGTTTTTT
CASSRDRAEELFF
>.|.|TRBJ1-5|TRBV2
TGTGCCAGCAAGGCAGCGTACAATCAGCCCCAGCATTTT
CASKAAYNQPQHF
>.|few|TRBJ1-1|TRBV5-4
TGTGCCAGCAGCTTGGCCGGTCTCCTGAACACTGAAGCTTTCTTT
CASSLAGLLNTEAFF
>TRBD1|.|TRBJ2-3|TRBV28
TGTGCCAGCAATGGGGACAGTCCCACAGATACGCAGTATTTT
CASNGDSPTDTQYF
>TRBD1|.|TRBJ1-2|TRBV2
TGTGCCAGCAGCGATCGGGACAGAACACCCAAAGGCTACACCTTC
CASSDRDRTPKGYTF
>TRBD2|.|TRBJ2-1|TRBV7-3
TGTGCCAGCAGCTTGCGGGGGAGCTCCTACAATGAGCAGTTCTTC
CASSLRGSSYNEQFF
>TRBD1|.|TRBJ2-2|TRBV4-1
TGCGCCAGCAGCAGGACAGGGGGCGCCGGGGAGCTGTTTTTT
CASSRTGGAGELFF
>.|.|TRBJ1-6|TRBV7-2
TGTGCCAGCAGCTTATCATCCAGACAGACTTCACCCCTCCACTTT
CASSLSSRQTSPLHF